This T cell receptor beta chain was obtained from a study of blood T cells in healthy people across ages. Donors were systemically healthy Caucasian individuals from Russia aged roughly 6 to 90 years. V trimming: 4 bases; J trimming: 5 bases; junction bases outside the gene matches: 7. Germline loops: CDR1 SGDLS, CDR2 YYNGEE. The length of the CDR3 is 16 residues. Primed by a sample-barcoded 5' primer and a J-beta primer mix, a second PCR proceeded for about 6 to 11 cycles. TCRdb fed the 5' RACE reads into MiXCR, producing one record per CDR3 protein. The profile shows approximately 600,000 distinct CDR3 sequences, 58% of them singletons.

The chain joins TRBV9 to TRBJ2-1, with TRBD2 identical over 12 bases. The sequence derives from a man in his 60s in good health. The specimen sequenced was blood. CDR3 sequence (DNA): TGTGCCAGCAGCACGAGGGGACTAGCGGGTAACAATGAGCAGTTCTTC. This translates into CASSTRGLAGNNEQFF.